This T cell receptor (beta chain) derives from a study of blood T cell repertoires in COVID-19. About this clone: Distinct nucleotide sequences in the sample also encode this CDR3.

CDR3 length equals 16 residues. Trimming cost V 3 bases and J 4 bases; bases outside gene matches: 4. Per germline, CDR1 SGHRS and CDR2 YFSETQ. Profiled with immunoSEQ multiplex PCR; TCRdb holds only in-frame clones, not every one. This sample carries hundreds of thousands of clones, 88% of them seen once, and the ten largest clones take roughly 12%. The sequenced sample consisted of peripheral blood. J is TRBJ2-3 and V is TRBV5-1; TRBD2 aligns across 14 bases. The source is a woman in her 50s with COVID-19, enrolled during active disease. CDR3 in DNA: TGCGCCAGCAGCTCCCGACTAGCGGGGGGGTCAGATACGCAGTATTTT. It codes for CASSSRLAGGSDTQYF.